This TCR beta chain was recorded in a study of blood T cell repertoires in COVID-19. Study background: Samples of COVID-19 (acute and convalescent) were obtained from the United States, Italy and Spain. The cDNA or gDNA used as material had been derived from T cells, B-cell-depleted T cells, or PBMCs.

As handled by the study authors: The assay estimated nucleated cells by amplifying reference gene primers. Repertoires were generated with immunoSEQ multiplex PCR, while TCRdb's copy carries only in-frame clones and drops some. The DNA gave D and trimming, while V, J and clone size come from that table. The profile covers about 320,000 clones, with about 82% appearing a single time and around 1.7% taken by the ten largest. In its sample, this clone was seen a few times. Germline CDR1 reads MDHEN; CDR2 reads SYDVKM. The CDR3 consists of 18 residues. V gave up 1 base and J gave up 0 bases; unmatched junction bases: 8.

Sequenced material: peripheral blood. The chain uses TRBV28 and TRBJ2-1; 8 bases agree with TRBD2. This receptor was taken from a woman aged 45-60 years with acute or convalescent COVID-19. DNA for the CDR3: TGTGCCAGCAGTTTATCCCCGGGACTAGGGAGCTCCTACAATGAGCAGTTCTTC. Its translation is CASSLSPGLGSSYNEQFF.